This T cell receptor (beta chain) came from a study of blood T cells in healthy people across ages. Germline CDR1 reads SGHRS; CDR2 reads YFSETQ. This CDR3 comprises 16 residues. A second PCR of 7 to 11 cycles used a sample-barcoded 5' primer and a J-beta primer mix. A template-switch adaptor with 12 random nucleotides tagged each cDNA molecule. MiXCR, applied by TCRdb to the 5' RACE reads, yields one record per CDR3 protein. The data show 550,000 to 650,000 distinct CDR3 sequences, approximately 30% seen once. Ranging in age from roughly 6 to 100, the donors were healthy Caucasian individuals from Russia.

This sequence originates from a woman aged 80 or over in good health. The sample was blood. The V gene is TRBV5-1, the J gene TRBJ2-4; 10 nucleotides match TRBD2. The assigned J gene may be wrong: the sequence end matches TRBJ2-5 better. This CDR3 is CASNLMSSGGQETQYF. CDR3 sequence (DNA): TGCGCCAGCAATCTGATGTCTAGCGGGGGACAAGAGACCCAGTACTTC.